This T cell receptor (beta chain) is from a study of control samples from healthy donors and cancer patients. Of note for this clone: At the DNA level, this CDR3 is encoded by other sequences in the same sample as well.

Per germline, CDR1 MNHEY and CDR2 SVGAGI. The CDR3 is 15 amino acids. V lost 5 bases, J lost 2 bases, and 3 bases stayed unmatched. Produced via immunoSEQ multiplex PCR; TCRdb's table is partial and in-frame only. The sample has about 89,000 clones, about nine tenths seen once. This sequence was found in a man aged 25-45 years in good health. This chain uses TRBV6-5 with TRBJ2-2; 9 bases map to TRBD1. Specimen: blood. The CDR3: CASSRGQGNTGELFF. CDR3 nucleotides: TGTGCCAGCAGTAGGGGACAGGGCAACACCGGGGAGCTGTTTTTT.